This is a list of T cell receptor beta chains from one sample in a study of regulatory dendritic cells for organ transplantation. The table came from immunoSEQ multiplex PCR; TCRdb's copy has only in-frame clones and leaves some out. The sample has 25,000 to 35,000 clones, approximately 77% seen once. Material: naive CD8+ T cells from blood. The receptors come from a human donor in good health. The CDR3 runs from the conserved cysteine through the conserved F or W. The D gene is left open where the match is weak. Size is omitted from some rows. Given values are once, few, many or a class for expanded clones.

V gene	clone size	J gene	D gene	CDR3 DNA	CDR3 protein
TRBV28	NA	TRBJ2-7	TRBD1	TGTGCCAGCAGTATAACAGGGGGCTCCGACGAGCAGTACTTC	CASSITGGSDEQYF
TRBV11-3	NA	TRBJ2-1	TRBD2	TGTGCCAGCAGCTTAGGAGTGGGGGGGGTCAATGAGCAGTTCTTC	CASSLGVGGVNEQFF
TRBV27	NA	TRBJ1-1	TRBD1	TGTGCCAGCAGTCCTTTTACAGGGGTGAACACTGAAGCTTTCTTT	CASSPFTGVNTEAFF
TRBV4-3	once	TRBJ1-1	TRBD1	TGCGCCAGCAGCCCGGGACAGGGAAACACTGAAGCTTTCTTT	CASSPGQGNTEAFF
TRBV19	NA	TRBJ1-1	NA	TGTGCCAGTAGTATTGTCCTCATAGCTCATGAAGCTTTCTTT	CASSIVLIAHEAFF
TRBV4-1	few	TRBJ1-1	NA	TGCGCCAGCAGCCAAGACGGCAGGGGTTTTACTGAAGCTTTCTTT	CASSQDGRGFTEAFF
TRBV19	NA	TRBJ1-5	NA	TGTGCCAGTAGTTTACAGGCAAGATATAGCAATCAGCCCCAGCATTTT	CASSLQARYSNQPQHF
TRBV7-9	NA	TRBJ2-3	TRBD2	TGTGCCAGCAGCTCCGGACTAGCGGGGGTTTTT	CASSSGLAGVF
TRBV9	NA	TRBJ2-1	TRBD1	TGTGCCAGCAGCTCTAGGACAGGGGGCTCCTACAATGAGCAGTTCTTC	CASSSRTGGSYNEQFF
TRBV5-6	NA	TRBJ1-4	TRBD1	TGTGCCAGCAGCTTGTACGGGACAGGGGAATTCGAAAAACTGTTTTTT	CASSLYGTGEFEKLFF
TRBV19	NA	TRBJ2-7	TRBD1	TGTGCCAGTAGTCCCAGGGACAGTACCTACGAGCAGTACTTC	CASSPRDSTYEQYF
TRBV11-2	NA	TRBJ2-7	TRBD1	TGTGCCAGCAGCTTAGATCGACAGGGGGGAGACGAGCAGTACTTC	CASSLDRQGGDEQYF
TRBV5-1	NA	TRBJ2-7	NA	TGCGCCAGCAGCTTGGCGGTCGCCTACGAGCAGTACTTC	CASSLAVAYEQYF
TRBV6-5	NA	TRBJ1-1	NA	TGTGCCAGCAGCACTACAGGGTCGTGGGACACTGAAGCTTTCTTT	CASSTTGSWDTEAFF
TRBV27	NA	TRBJ2-2	TRBD1	TGTGCCAGCAGTTTATCCTGGACAGGAGTGGCCGGGGAGCTGTTTTTT	CASSLSWTGVAGELFF
TRBV7-2	NA	TRBJ1-2	TRBD1	TGTGCCAGCAGCAACCCGGGACAGGGGGCGGAGGGCTACACCTTC	CASSNPGQGAEGYTF
TRBV11-2	few	TRBJ2-2	NA	TGTGCCAGCAGCTTCCCGACAGGGAACACCGGGGAGCTGTTTTTT	CASSFPTGNTGELFF
TRBV27	NA	TRBJ2-1	NA	TGTGCCAGCAGTTTCCCCCCGGGCAATGAGCAGTTCTTC	CASSFPPGNEQFF
TRBV29-1	NA	TRBJ2-2	TRBD1	TGCAGCGTTGAACTTCGGGACAGGGACACGAACACCGGGGAGCTGTTTTTT	CSVELRDRDTNTGELFF
TRBV19	NA	TRBJ1-5	TRBD1	TGTGCCAGTAGCATCATCCGGGACAGCTTGGGTCAGCCCCAGCATTTT	CASSIIRDSLGQPQHF
TRBV2	few	TRBJ2-7	NA	TGTGCCAGCAGTGTCCCCCAGGGACTCCCCTACGAGCAGTACTTC	CASSVPQGLPYEQYF
TRBV21-1	NA	TRBJ1-1	NA	TGTGCCAGCAGCAAAAGCTGGGACAGGGTCTCCACTGAAGCTTTCTTT	CASSKSWDRVSTEAFF
TRBV4-3	few	TRBJ1-2	NA	TGCGCCAGCAGCCAAGATCCCACAGGGACGAATGGCTACACCTTC	CASSQDPTGTNGYTF
TRBV29-1	NA	TRBJ1-2	NA	TGCAGCGTTGAGGACTCCGGAGGTTATGGCTACACCTTC	CSVEDSGGYGYTF
TRBV7-2	few	TRBJ1-1	NA	TGTGCCAGCAGCTTCCTTGACAGATTGAACACTGAAGCTTTCTTT	CASSFLDRLNTEAFF
TRBV2	NA	TRBJ1-4	TRBD1	TGTGCCAGCTGCATTCTGACAGGGGGCAACGAAAAACTGTTTTTT	CASCILTGGNEKLFF
TRBV5-6	NA	TRBJ2-7	TRBD1	TGTGCCAGCACCCCTGGGACAGGCTCCTACGAGCAGTACTTC	CASTPGTGSYEQYF
TRBV9	NA	TRBJ2-6	TRBD2	TGTGCCAGCAGCGTAGAAAGCGGGGGTGCTCTCTCTGGGGCCAACGTCCTGACTTTC	CASSVESGGALSGANVLTF
TRBV6-5	once	TRBJ2-1	TRBD1	TGTGCCAGCAGCCGGGACAGCTTATACAATGAGCAGTTCTTC	CASSRDSLYNEQFF
TRBV19	NA	TRBJ2-7	NA	TGTGCCAGTAGTAACAGGGCGGACTACGAGCAGTACTTC	CASSNRADYEQYF
TRBV6-5	NA	TRBJ2-7	TRBD2	TGTGCCAGCAGCGTAGTAGCGGGGGGGTACGAGCAGTACTTC	CASSVVAGGYEQYF
TRBV7-9	NA	TRBJ1-5	TRBD1	TGTGCCAGCAGCCCCGGGACAGGATGGAATCAGCCCCAGCATTTT	CASSPGTGWNQPQHF
TRBV6-1	once	TRBJ1-5	NA	TGTGCCAGCAGTGAACTGAAGGCGGTAGGGCCCCAGCATTTT	CASSELKAVGPQHF
TRBV5-1	NA	TRBJ2-5	TRBD1	TGCGCCAGCAGCGACCGGGACAGCCTAAGGGAAGAGACCCAGTACTTC	CASSDRDSLREETQYF
TRBV13	NA	TRBJ1-2	TRBD1	TGTGCCAGCAGCCCGGGGACAGGGGTGGGTAATGGCTACACCTTC	CASSPGTGVGNGYTF
TRBV18	NA	TRBJ2-7	NA	TGTGCCAGCTCACCTGAATCCCGGGCCGACAGGCACGAGCAGTACTTC	CASSPESRADRHEQYF
TRBV9	NA	TRBJ2-1	TRBD1	TGTGCCAGCAGCGGCGGGACAGGGAACTACAATGAGCAGTTCTTC	CASSGGTGNYNEQFF
TRBV5-5	once	TRBJ2-2	NA	TGTGCCAGCAGCTCCGAAAGGAGAGGCACCGGGGAGCTGTTTTTT	CASSSERRGTGELFF
TRBV7-9	NA	TRBJ2-5	NA	TGTGCCAGCAGCTTAGAATTTAAGACCCAGTACTTC	CASSLEFKTQYF
TRBV15	NA	TRBJ1-2	NA	TGTGCCACCAGCAGAGTTGAGGGAAATTATGGCTACACCTTC	CATSRVEGNYGYTF
TRBV9	NA	TRBJ2-1	TRBD1	TGTGCCAGCAGCCCACGCGGACAGGGGAGCTCCTACAATGAGCAGTTCTTC	CASSPRGQGSSYNEQFF
TRBV7-6	NA	TRBJ1-2	NA	TGTGCCAGCAGCTTAGGGGGAGGGTTGGATGGCTACACCTTC	CASSLGGGLDGYTF
TRBV7-9	few	TRBJ2-3	NA	TGTGCCAGCAGCTTTTCGGATACGCAGTATTTT	CASSFSDTQYF
TRBV5-5	NA	TRBJ2-7	NA	TGTGCCAGCAGCCAGGAGGGGGCCACCTACGAGCAGTACTTC	CASSQEGATYEQYF
TRBV5-1	NA	TRBJ2-5	NA	TGCGCCAGCAGCTTACCCAGGGGCCAAGAGACCCAGTACTTC	CASSLPRGQETQYF
TRBV4-2	few	TRBJ2-7	NA	TGTGCCAGCAGCCAAGATGAGGCGTCGAGGGTCCACGAGCAGTACTTC	CASSQDEASRVHEQYF
TRBV25-1	NA	TRBJ2-4	TRBD2	TGTGCCAGCAGTGTTCGGGGGGACATTCAGTACTTC	CASSVRGDIQYF
TRBV7-9	once	TRBJ1-1	NA	TGTGCCAGCAGCTTGGGGAGGCTTGAAGCTTTCTTT	CASSLGRLEAFF
TRBV27	NA	TRBJ2-7	TRBD2	TGTGCCAGCAGTTTTGGGGGGGACGAGCAGTACTTC	CASSFGGDEQYF
TRBV7-6	few	TRBJ2-7	NA	TGTGCCAGCAGCTCGTCGGACAGCTACGAGCAGTACTTC	CASSSSDSYEQYF
TRBV19	NA	TRBJ2-5	TRBD1	TGTGCCAGCAGGACAGGGGAAGAGACCCAGTACTTC	CASRTGEETQYF
TRBV14	once	TRBJ2-1	NA	TGTGCCAGCAGCCAAGTAGCAGACCCTGTCTACAATGAGCAGTTCTTC	CASSQVADPVYNEQFF
TRBV4-3	NA	TRBJ2-1	NA	TGCGCCAGCAGCCAAGATGGTCAAAGCGTGGTAGTAAATGAGCAGTTCTTC	CASSQDGQSVVVNEQFF